This TCR beta chain was profiled in a study of technical replicates of blood from a handful of donors. This table comes from immunoSEQ multiplex PCR, and its TCRdb copy is limited to in-frame clones, with some not included. The sample lists tens of thousands of clones; around 85% were seen once. Per germline, CDR1 SGHTA and CDR2 FQGNSA. The CDR3 runs to 14 residues. Trimming pared 3 bases from V and 7 bases from J, leaving 13 bases between. In this sample, this clone turned up a few times. The clonotype was recovered from a human donor in good health. Some clones in this sample may be carry-over from other donors' samples. The sequenced sample was PBMCs. This chain uses TRBV7-2 with TRBJ2-1; D call uncertain. The CDR3 sequence is CASSFEPWRNEQFF. In nucleotides, the CDR3 is TGTGCCAGCAGCTTCGAGCCCTGGCGGAATGAGCAGTTCTTC.